This entry concerns a single T cell receptor (beta chain). Using a J-beta primer mix together with a sample-barcoded 5' primer, a second PCR was run for roughly 6 to 11 cycles. TCRdb re-analysed the 5' RACE reads in MiXCR, keeping a single row per CDR3 protein. The sample contains fewer than 1,000,000 distinct CDR3 sequences, around 45% of which appear only once. The entry originates in a study of blood T cells in healthy people across ages. Deletions cut 6 bases from V and 3 bases from J, with 18 bases between. The CDR3 is 15 residues long. Germline CDR1 is SGHAT and CDR2 is FQDESV (reference sequence).

Material for sequencing was blood. The chain employs TRBV11-1 and TRBJ2-7, with a tentative D call TRBD1 (5 bases). The sequence was obtained from an elderly man in good health. The CDR3 DNA sequence: TGTGCCAGCAGACCCGGAAGGGGTTCTGACTACGAGCAGTACTTC. Its translation is CASRPGRGSDYEQYF.